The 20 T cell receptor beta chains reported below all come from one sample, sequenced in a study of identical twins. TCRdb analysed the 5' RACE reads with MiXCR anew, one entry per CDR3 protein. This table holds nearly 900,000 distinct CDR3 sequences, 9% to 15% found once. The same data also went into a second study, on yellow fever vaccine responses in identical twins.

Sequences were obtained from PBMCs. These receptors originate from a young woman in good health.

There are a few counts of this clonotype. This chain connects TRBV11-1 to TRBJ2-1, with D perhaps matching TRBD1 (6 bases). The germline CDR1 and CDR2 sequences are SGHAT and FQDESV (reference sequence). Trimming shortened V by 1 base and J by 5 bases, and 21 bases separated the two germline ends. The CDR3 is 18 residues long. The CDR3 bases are TGTGCCAGCAGCTTAGTAGGGAGACAGGATGGGGGAGACAATGAGCAGTTCTTC. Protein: CASSLVGRQDGGDNEQFF.

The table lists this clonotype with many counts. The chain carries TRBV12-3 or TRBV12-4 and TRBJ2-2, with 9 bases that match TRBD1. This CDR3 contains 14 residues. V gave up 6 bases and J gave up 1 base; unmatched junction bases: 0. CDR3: CASRGQGNTGELFF. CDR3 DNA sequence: TGTGCCAGCAGGGGACAGGGGAACACCGGGGAGCTGTTTTTT.

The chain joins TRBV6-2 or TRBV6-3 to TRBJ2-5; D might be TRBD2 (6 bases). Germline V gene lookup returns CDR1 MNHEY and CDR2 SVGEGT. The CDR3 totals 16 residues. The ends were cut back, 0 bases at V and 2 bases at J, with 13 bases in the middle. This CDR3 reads CASSYSSRGKQETQYF. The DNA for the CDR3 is TGTGCCAGCAGTTACTCCTCGCGGGGAAAGCAAGAGACCCAGTACTTC.

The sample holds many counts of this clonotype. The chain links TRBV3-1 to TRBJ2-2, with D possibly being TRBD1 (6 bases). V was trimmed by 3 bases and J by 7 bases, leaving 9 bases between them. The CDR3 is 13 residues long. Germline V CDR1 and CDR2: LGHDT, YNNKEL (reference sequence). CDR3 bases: TGTGCCAGCAGCCAGCAGGGGATCGGGGAGCTGTTTTTT. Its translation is CASSQQGIGELFF.

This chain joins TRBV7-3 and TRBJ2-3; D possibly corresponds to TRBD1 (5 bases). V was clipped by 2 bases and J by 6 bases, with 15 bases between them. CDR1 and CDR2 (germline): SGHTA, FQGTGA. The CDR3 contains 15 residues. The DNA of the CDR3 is TGTGCCAGCAGCTTACAGGGTCTGAATGGCGATACGCAGTATTTT. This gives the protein CASSLQGLNGDTQYF.

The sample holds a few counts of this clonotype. The CDR3 region is CASRLAFGMSGIGQYV. The CDR3 bases are TGTGCAAGTCGCTTAGCTTTTGGAATGTCAGGGATCGGGCAGTACGTC. This chain uses TRBV12-2 with TRBJ2-7; TRBD1 reflects the table's D call only, with no check against the DNA. TRBV12-2 is a pseudogene. The CDR3 spans 16 residues.

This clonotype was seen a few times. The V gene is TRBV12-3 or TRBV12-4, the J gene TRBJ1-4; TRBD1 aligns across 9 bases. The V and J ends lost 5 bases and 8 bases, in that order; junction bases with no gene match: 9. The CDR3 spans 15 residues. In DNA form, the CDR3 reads TGTGCCAGCAGTACATCCGGGACAGGGAGAGAAAAACTGTTTTTT. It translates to CASSTSGTGREKLFF.

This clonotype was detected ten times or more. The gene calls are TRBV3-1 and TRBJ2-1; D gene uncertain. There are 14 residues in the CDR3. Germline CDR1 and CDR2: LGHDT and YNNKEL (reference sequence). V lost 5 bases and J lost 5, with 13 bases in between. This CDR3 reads CASSLLAGNNEQFF. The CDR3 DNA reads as TGTGCCAGCAGCTTACTCGCTGGAAACAATGAGCAGTTCTTC.

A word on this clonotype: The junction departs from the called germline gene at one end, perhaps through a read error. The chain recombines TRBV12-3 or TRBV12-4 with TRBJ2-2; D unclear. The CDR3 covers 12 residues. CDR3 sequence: CTSSHNTGELFF. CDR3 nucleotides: TGTACCAGCAGCCACAACACCGGGGAGCTGTTTTTT.

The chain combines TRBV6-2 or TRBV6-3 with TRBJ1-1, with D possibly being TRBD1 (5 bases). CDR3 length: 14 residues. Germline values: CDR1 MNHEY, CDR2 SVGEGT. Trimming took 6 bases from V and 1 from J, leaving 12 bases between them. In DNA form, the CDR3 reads TGTGCCAGCAGAACGGGACTTACGAACACTGAAGCTTTCTTT. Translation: CASRTGLTNTEAFF.

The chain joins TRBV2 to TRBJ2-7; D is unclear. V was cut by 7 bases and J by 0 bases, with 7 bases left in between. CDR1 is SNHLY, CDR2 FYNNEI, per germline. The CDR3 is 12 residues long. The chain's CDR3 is CASNENSYEQYF. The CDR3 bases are TGTGCCAGCAATGAGAACTCCTACGAGCAGTACTTC. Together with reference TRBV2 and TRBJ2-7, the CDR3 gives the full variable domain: EPEVTQTPSHQVTQMGQEVILRCVPISNHLYFYWYRQILGQKVEFLVSFYNNEISEKSEIFDDQFSVERPDGSNFTLKIRSTKLEDSAMYFCASNENSYEQYFGPGTRLTVT.

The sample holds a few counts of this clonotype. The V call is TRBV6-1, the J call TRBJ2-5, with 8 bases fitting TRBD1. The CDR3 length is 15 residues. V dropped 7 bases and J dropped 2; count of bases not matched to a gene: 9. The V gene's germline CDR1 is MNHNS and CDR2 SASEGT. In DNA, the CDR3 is TGTGCCAGCATGAAGCCGGGACAGGTACAAGAGACCCAGTACTTC. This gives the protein CASMKPGQVQETQYF.

This CDR3 reads CASRRGTYAFF. The CDR3 region has the DNA TGTGCCAGCAGGAGGGGGACTTATGCTTTCTTT. V and J are TRBV2 and TRBJ1-1; D is possibly TRBD1 (6 bases). Germline CDR1 is SNHLY and CDR2 is FYNNEI. Trimming shortened V by 6 bases and J by 11 bases, and 13 bases separated the two germline ends. The CDR3 loop spans 11 amino acids.

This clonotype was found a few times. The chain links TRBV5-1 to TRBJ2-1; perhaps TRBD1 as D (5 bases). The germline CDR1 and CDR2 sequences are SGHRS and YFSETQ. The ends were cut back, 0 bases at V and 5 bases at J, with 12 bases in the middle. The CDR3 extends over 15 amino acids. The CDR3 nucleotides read TGCGCCAGCAGCTTGGGTCAGGGCACCGACAATGAGCAGTTCTTC. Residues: CASSLGQGTDNEQFF.

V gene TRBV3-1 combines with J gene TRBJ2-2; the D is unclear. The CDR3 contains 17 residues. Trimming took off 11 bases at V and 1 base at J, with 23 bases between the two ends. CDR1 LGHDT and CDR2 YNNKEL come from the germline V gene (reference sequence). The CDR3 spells CAFSHPMGSRNTGELFF. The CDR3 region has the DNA TGTGCCTTCAGCCACCCCATGGGGTCCAGGAACACCGGGGAGCTGTTTTTT.

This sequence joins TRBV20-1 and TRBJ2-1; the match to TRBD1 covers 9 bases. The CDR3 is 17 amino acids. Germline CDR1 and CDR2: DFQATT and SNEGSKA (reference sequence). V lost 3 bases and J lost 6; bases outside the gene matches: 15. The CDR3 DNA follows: TGCAGTGCTAGTGGATATAACCGGGACAGGGCGGGCAATGAGCAGTTCTTC. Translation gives CSASGYNRDRAGNEQFF.

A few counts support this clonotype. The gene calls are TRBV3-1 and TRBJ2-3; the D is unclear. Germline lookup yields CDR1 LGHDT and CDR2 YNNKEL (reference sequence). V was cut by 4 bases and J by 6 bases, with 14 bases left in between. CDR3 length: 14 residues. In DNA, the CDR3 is TGTGCCAGCAGCCCCCTCGGAAATGGGGATACGCAGTATTTT. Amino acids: CASSPLGNGDTQYF.

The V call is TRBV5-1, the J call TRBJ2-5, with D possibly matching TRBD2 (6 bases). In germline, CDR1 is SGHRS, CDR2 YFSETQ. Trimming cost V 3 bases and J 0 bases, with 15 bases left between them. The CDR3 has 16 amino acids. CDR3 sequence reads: CASSWGTQLYQETQYF. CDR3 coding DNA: TGCGCCAGCAGCTGGGGGACTCAATTGTACCAAGAGACCCAGTACTTC.

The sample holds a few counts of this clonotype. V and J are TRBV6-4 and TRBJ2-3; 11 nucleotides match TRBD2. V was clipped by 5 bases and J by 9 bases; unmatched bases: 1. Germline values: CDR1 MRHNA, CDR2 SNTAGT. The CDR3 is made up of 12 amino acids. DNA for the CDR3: TGTGCCAGCAGTACTAGCGGGAGCACGCAGTATTTT. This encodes CASSTSGSTQYF.

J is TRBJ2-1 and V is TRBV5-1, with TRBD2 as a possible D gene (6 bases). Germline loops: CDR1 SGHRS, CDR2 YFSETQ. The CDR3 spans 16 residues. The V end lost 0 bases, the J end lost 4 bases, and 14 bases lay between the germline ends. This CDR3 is CASSLGIGGDYNEQFF. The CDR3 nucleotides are TGCGCCAGCAGCTTGGGAATTGGCGGGGATTACAATGAGCAGTTCTTC.